The T cell receptor (beta chain) under discussion was sequenced for a study of TIL therapy for anti-PD-1-resistant metastatic lung cancer. About the research overall: Progressing patients received lymphodepletion, expanded TIL infusion and IL-2. Median tumor PD-L1 proportion score was about 6.6%. Overall study results and limits: Patients were highly selected, enriched for treatment-naive, never-smoker and oncogene-addicted cases.

Trimming removed 7 bases from V and 4 bases from J, with 20 bases in between. CDR1 and CDR2 (germline): MNHNS, SASEGT. The CDR3 sequence is 15 residues long. This clone occurred a few times. Antigen: not known. Sequencing used immunoSEQ v3. Sequencing depth was approximately 2 million read pairs for survey level, roughly 4.5-6.5 million for deep. TCRdb's copy holds only in-frame clones and misses some; the assay was immunoSEQ multiplex PCR. The table records 15,000 to 20,000 clones, around 82% of them present only once. The time point here: pre-treatment sample, taken before nivolumab and TIL therapy. The material was blood, obtained at baseline. The rearrangement links TRBV6-1 to TRBJ2-7; TRBD1 might be the D (6 bases). This TCR was recovered from a person between 30 and 79 years old with non-small cell lung cancer. CDR3 residues: CASTLALQGRYEQYF. In DNA form, the CDR3 reads TGTGCCAGCACCCTTGCCTTACAGGGTCGGTACGAGCAGTACTTC.